The rows below give T cell receptor beta chains drawn from one sample of a study of blood T cell repertoires in COVID-19. Produced via immunoSEQ multiplex PCR; TCRdb's table is partial and in-frame only. The table has fewer than 250,000 clones, roughly 85% seen once. Source material: PBMCs or T cells enriched from blood (not recorded which). All receptors come from a woman in her forties with acute COVID-19. Both conserved end residues are part of each CDR3. The D gene is left open where the match is weak. Clone sizes are given selectively: once, few, many, or a class where the clone is expanded.

DNA: TGTGCCAGCACCTGGGGAGGTGAAGCTTTCTTT
CDR3: CASTWGGEAFF
size: -
J: TRBJ1-1
V: TRBV12-3/TRBV12-4
D: -

DNA: TGTGCCAGCAGGGCGGGGAGTATCGGCTACACCTTC
CDR3: CASRAGSIGYTF
size: -
J: TRBJ1-2
V: TRBV6-5
D: -

DNA: TGTGCCAGCAGTGATACTTCTACAGATACGCAGTATTTT
CDR3: CASSDTSTDTQYF
size: -
J: TRBJ2-3
V: TRBV6-1
D: -

DNA: TGTGCCAGCACCCGAGGAGGGCAAAGGGGCAACGAGCAGTACTTC
CDR3: CASTRGGQRGNEQYF
size: few
J: TRBJ2-7
V: TRBV6-5
D: -

DNA: TGTGCCAGCACGCAATGGGGGACAGTCACAGATACGCAGTATTTT
CDR3: CASTQWGTVTDTQYF
size: once
J: TRBJ2-3
V: TRBV5-8
D: TRBD1

DNA: TGTGCCAGCAGTTCCACTAGCGGGAGTCTGACAGATACGCAGTATTTT
CDR3: CASSSTSGSLTDTQYF
size: -
J: TRBJ2-3
V: TRBV28
D: TRBD2

DNA: TGTGCCAGCTCTTTCTCGGGTCTCAACTCTGGAAACACCATATATTTT
CDR3: CASSFSGLNSGNTIYF
size: -
J: TRBJ1-3
V: TRBV18
D: -

DNA: TGTGCCAGCAACCCCTCAGGGGAGGGTAATTCACCCCTCCACTTT
CDR3: CASNPSGEGNSPLHF
size: -
J: TRBJ1-6
V: TRBV6-5
D: -

DNA: TGCGCCAGCAGCCAAGATCGAGCGGTTTGGTATGGCTACACCTTC
CDR3: CASSQDRAVWYGYTF
size: -
J: TRBJ1-2
V: TRBV4-3
D: -

DNA: TGTGCCAGCAGCCCACAGGTTAACACCGGGGAGCTGTTTTTT
CDR3: CASSPQVNTGELFF
size: once
J: TRBJ2-2
V: TRBV9
D: -

DNA: TGTGCCAGCCCAGCCCCGGGGACAGTAGCTGGCAATGAGCAGTTCTTC
CDR3: CASPAPGTVAGNEQFF
size: -
J: TRBJ2-1
V: TRBV28
D: TRBD1

DNA: TGTGCCAGTAGTTTGACTAGCGGCTCCTACGAGCAGTACTTC
CDR3: CASSLTSGSYEQYF
size: -
J: TRBJ2-7
V: TRBV19
D: TRBD2

DNA: TGTGCCAGCATCCCGGGACTACGGCCCTCTGGGGCCAACGTCCTGACTTTC
CDR3: CASIPGLRPSGANVLTF
size: -
J: TRBJ2-6
V: TRBV6-2/TRBV6-3
D: TRBD2

DNA: TGCGCCAGCATCCGTAGCGGGAGGCACGAGACCCAGTACTTC
CDR3: CASIRSGRHETQYF
size: once
J: TRBJ2-5
V: TRBV10-2
D: TRBD2

DNA: TGTGCCATCAGCGGTCCGACAGGGGGTTTGTACGAGCAGTACTTC
CDR3: CAISGPTGGLYEQYF
size: -
J: TRBJ2-7
V: TRBV10-3
D: TRBD1

DNA: TGTGCCAGCAGGCGGGACGGACCCGGGAGGGAGCAGTACTTC
CDR3: CASRRDGPGREQYF
size: -
J: TRBJ2-7
V: TRBV27
D: TRBD2

DNA: TGTGCCAGCAACCGTGGACTAGCGGGAGGTTCAAGTTACAATGAGCAGTTCTTC
CDR3: CASNRGLAGGSSYNEQFF
size: -
J: TRBJ2-1
V: TRBV9
D: TRBD2

DNA: TGTGCCTGGAGTCGAGGGCCCCCTCCAGTAGGCTTC
CDR3: CAWSRGPPPVGF
size: -
J: TRBJ2-7
V: TRBV30
D: -

DNA: TGTGCCAGCAGTCTGCCCGACTTGTACGAGCAGTACTTC
CDR3: CASSLPDLYEQYF
size: once
J: TRBJ2-7
V: TRBV28
D: -

DNA: TGTGCCAGCAGCCCCGGGGTGAAAATTGAAAAACTGTTTTTT
CDR3: CASSPGVKIEKLFF
size: -
J: TRBJ1-4
V: TRBV5-5
D: -

DNA: TGTGCCAGCAGTTTAGTGGCAGGGAGCAATCAGCCCCAGCATTTT
CDR3: CASSLVAGSNQPQHF
size: -
J: TRBJ1-5
V: TRBV27
D: -

DNA: TGTGCCAGCATGGGCGGGGCCCCGCGGACTGAAGCTTTCTTT
CDR3: CASMGGAPRTEAFF
size: -
J: TRBJ1-1
V: TRBV6-5
D: -